Reported below is one TCR beta chain. Its antigen is unidentified. CD45RO-negative cells were positively selected for CCR7, leaving out terminally differentiated effector memory CD45RA+ cells. This entry is derived from a study of shared clonotypes between healthy human individuals. Sequencing was performed with immunoSEQ multiplex PCR; in TCRdb, only in-frame clones are kept and a portion is missing. The profile shows about 820,000 clones, 80% to 95% of them singletons. Whole-study findings and limits: Estimated richness values were generally larger in naive subsets than in memory subsets. Non-shared clonotypes showed lower generation probabilities than clonotypes common to all four donors.

The germline gives CDR1 GTSNPN, CDR2 SVGIG (reference sequence). This CDR3 is built from 14 residues. Unmatched junction bases numbered 5, after V lost 6 bases and J lost 4 bases. The rearrangement links TRBV30 to TRBJ2-3; 12 bases are a match to TRBD2. Sequencing was done on a sample of naive CD8+ T cells sorted from blood. The TCR comes from a man between 25 and 39 years old in good health. The CDR3 here is CACPTSGGPDTQYF. The CDR3 nucleotides read TGTGCCTGTCCGACTAGCGGGGGCCCAGATACGCAGTATTTT.